Listed below are T cell receptor beta chains from one sample, sequenced in a study of cytomegalovirus exposure and HLA in healthy donors. Assay: immunoSEQ multiplex PCR; the TCRdb copy retains only in-frame clones and omits some. The data show around 100,000 clones, roughly 80% seen once. The sample was PBMCs. The receptor source for this set is a female donor in good health and CMV-seropositive. The CDR3 runs from the conserved cysteine through the conserved F or W. Each record gives: clone size, V gene, D gene, J gene, CDR3 DNA, CDR3 protein. A D gene is named only where the DNA matches it firmly. Part of the rows lack a size; the others show once, few, many or a class for expanded clones.

abundance: once
v_gene: TRBV7-2
d_gene: NA
j_gene: TRBJ2-5
CDR3nt: TGTGCCAGCAGCTTAGCGAGAGGGCTGGGGGAGACCCAGTACTTC
CDR3aa: CASSLARGLGETQYF

abundance: NA
v_gene: TRBV28
d_gene: NA
j_gene: TRBJ2-7
CDR3nt: TGTGCCAGCAGTTTACAGGGGTCGCCCTACGAGCAGTACTTC
CDR3aa: CASSLQGSPYEQYF

abundance: NA
v_gene: TRBV10-1
d_gene: TRBD2
j_gene: TRBJ2-7
CDR3nt: TGCGCCAGCAGTGGGCCGGAGGCTAGCGGGAGATACGAGCAGTACTTC
CDR3aa: CASSGPEASGRYEQYF

abundance: NA
v_gene: TRBV4-3
d_gene: NA
j_gene: TRBJ1-1
CDR3nt: TGCGCCAGCAGCCAAGATTTTCAGTCAGAGGACACTGAAGCTTTCTTT
CDR3aa: CASSQDFQSEDTEAFF

abundance: NA
v_gene: TRBV11-1
d_gene: NA
j_gene: TRBJ2-7
CDR3nt: TGTGCCAGCAGCTCTGGACAGCACTACGAGCAGTACTTC
CDR3aa: CASSSGQHYEQYF

abundance: NA
v_gene: TRBV7-8
d_gene: NA
j_gene: TRBJ2-7
CDR3nt: TGTGCCAGCAGCTCCAACCTCGGGTACTATAACGAGCAGTACTTC
CDR3aa: CASSSNLGYYNEQYF

abundance: NA
v_gene: TRBV5-4
d_gene: TRBD2
j_gene: TRBJ2-5
CDR3nt: TGTGCCAGTAGCAGCGGGGGGGCCCAAGAGACCCAGTACTTC
CDR3aa: CASSSGGAQETQYF

abundance: NA
v_gene: TRBV4-3
d_gene: NA
j_gene: TRBJ1-6
CDR3nt: TGCGCCAGCAGCCAAGGGGCAGGTAATTCACCCCTCCACTTT
CDR3aa: CASSQGAGNSPLHF

abundance: NA
v_gene: TRBV5-6
d_gene: TRBD2
j_gene: TRBJ2-7
CDR3nt: TGTGCCAGCAGCTTGGGTTTGAGCGGGGCTGCCTACGAGCAGTACTTC
CDR3aa: CASSLGLSGAAYEQYF

abundance: NA
v_gene: TRBV9
d_gene: NA
j_gene: TRBJ1-1
CDR3nt: TGTGCCAGCAGCGTATCCCTAAGTCAGAACACTGAAGCTTTCTTT
CDR3aa: CASSVSLSQNTEAFF

abundance: once
v_gene: TRBV9
d_gene: TRBD2
j_gene: TRBJ2-5
CDR3nt: TGTGCCAGCAGCTTGTTGCCGGGACTAGCACGCCAAGAGACCCAGTACTTC
CDR3aa: CASSLLPGLARQETQYF

abundance: NA
v_gene: TRBV7-3
d_gene: TRBD1
j_gene: TRBJ2-1
CDR3nt: TGTGCCAGCAGCTTTCTCGGACAGGGTTACAATGAGCAGTTCTTC
CDR3aa: CASSFLGQGYNEQFF

abundance: NA
v_gene: TRBV30
d_gene: TRBD2
j_gene: TRBJ2-5
CDR3nt: TGTGCCTGGAGTCCACCGGGACTAGCGGGCTACAAGACCCAGTACTTC
CDR3aa: CAWSPPGLAGYKTQYF

abundance: NA
v_gene: TRBV11-2
d_gene: NA
j_gene: TRBJ2-7
CDR3nt: TGTGCCAGCAGCTCCTTTTACCGCCACGAGCAGTACTTC
CDR3aa: CASSSFYRHEQYF

abundance: NA
v_gene: TRBV25-1
d_gene: NA
j_gene: TRBJ1-1
CDR3nt: TGTGCCAGCAGCAAACAGGGGAACACTGAAGCTTTCTTT
CDR3aa: CASSKQGNTEAFF

abundance: NA
v_gene: TRBV7-3
d_gene: NA
j_gene: TRBJ2-3
CDR3nt: TGTGCCAGCAGCTCTGGTTTGGGGGGTACGCAGTATTTT
CDR3aa: CASSSGLGGTQYF

abundance: NA
v_gene: TRBV19
d_gene: TRBD1
j_gene: TRBJ2-3
CDR3nt: TGTGCCAGTAGTATAGATCGACAGGGCCCAGATACGCAGTATTTT
CDR3aa: CASSIDRQGPDTQYF

abundance: NA
v_gene: TRBV28
d_gene: NA
j_gene: TRBJ1-2
CDR3nt: TGTGCCAGCAGTCCCGGCCTAGGTAAAACCTATGGCTACACCTTC
CDR3aa: CASSPGLGKTYGYTF

abundance: few
v_gene: TRBV6-5
d_gene: NA
j_gene: TRBJ2-7
CDR3nt: TGTGCCAGGAGGTTTTCGCCCTACGAGCAGTACTTC
CDR3aa: CARRFSPYEQYF

abundance: NA
v_gene: TRBV9
d_gene: NA
j_gene: TRBJ2-2
CDR3nt: TGTGCCAGCAGCGCCGAGACAGTGAACACCGGGGAGCTGTTTTTT
CDR3aa: CASSAETVNTGELFF

abundance: NA
v_gene: TRBV12-5
d_gene: TRBD2
j_gene: TRBJ2-3
CDR3nt: TGTGCTAGTGGTTTAGCGGGGGGCGGCACAGATACGCAGTATTTT
CDR3aa: CASGLAGGGTDTQYF

abundance: few
v_gene: TRBV5-1
d_gene: TRBD1
j_gene: TRBJ2-7
CDR3nt: TGCGCCAGCAGCTGGGGGGTGGGACAGGGGTCTCAGCAGTACTTC
CDR3aa: CASSWGVGQGSQQYF

abundance: NA
v_gene: TRBV6-1
d_gene: NA
j_gene: TRBJ1-5
CDR3nt: TGTGCCAGCAGTGAATTGGTATCGGGACTAAGGGGAAATCAGCCCCAGCATTTT
CDR3aa: CASSELVSGLRGNQPQHF

abundance: few
v_gene: TRBV5-6
d_gene: TRBD1
j_gene: TRBJ1-2
CDR3nt: TGTGCCAGCAGCCTGACAGGGGTTAACTATGGCTACACCTTC
CDR3aa: CASSLTGVNYGYTF

abundance: NA
v_gene: TRBV7-6
d_gene: NA
j_gene: TRBJ2-1
CDR3nt: TGTGCCAGCATCGCGTACGCGGGGCGGGGATCCTACAATGAGCAGTTCTTC
CDR3aa: CASIAYAGRGSYNEQFF

abundance: NA
v_gene: TRBV7-2
d_gene: TRBD2
j_gene: TRBJ2-1
CDR3nt: TGTGCCAGCAGCTTAGCGACGGGGGGGCTTTTCAATGAGCAGTTCTTC
CDR3aa: CASSLATGGLFNEQFF

abundance: NA
v_gene: TRBV28
d_gene: TRBD1
j_gene: TRBJ1-5
CDR3nt: TGTGCCAGCAGTTTACCTGACAGGGCAGGGCCCCAGCATTTT
CDR3aa: CASSLPDRAGPQHF

abundance: NA
v_gene: TRBV29-1
d_gene: NA
j_gene: TRBJ2-7
CDR3nt: TGCAGCGGCCGGACTGAATACGAGCAGTACTTC
CDR3aa: CSGRTEYEQYF

abundance: NA
v_gene: TRBV7-2
d_gene: NA
j_gene: TRBJ2-5
CDR3nt: TGTGCCAGCAGCTTGACAGCAGTCCAAGAGACCCAGTACTTC
CDR3aa: CASSLTAVQETQYF

abundance: NA
v_gene: TRBV7-8
d_gene: TRBD1
j_gene: TRBJ1-4
CDR3nt: TGTGCCAGCACCCCCCAACCGGGACAGGGAGGCGGAAAACTGTTTTTT
CDR3aa: CASTPQPGQGGGKLFF

abundance: NA
v_gene: TRBV28
d_gene: NA
j_gene: TRBJ2-5
CDR3nt: TGTGCCAGCAGTCCTAACCAAGAGACCCAGTACTTC
CDR3aa: CASSPNQETQYF